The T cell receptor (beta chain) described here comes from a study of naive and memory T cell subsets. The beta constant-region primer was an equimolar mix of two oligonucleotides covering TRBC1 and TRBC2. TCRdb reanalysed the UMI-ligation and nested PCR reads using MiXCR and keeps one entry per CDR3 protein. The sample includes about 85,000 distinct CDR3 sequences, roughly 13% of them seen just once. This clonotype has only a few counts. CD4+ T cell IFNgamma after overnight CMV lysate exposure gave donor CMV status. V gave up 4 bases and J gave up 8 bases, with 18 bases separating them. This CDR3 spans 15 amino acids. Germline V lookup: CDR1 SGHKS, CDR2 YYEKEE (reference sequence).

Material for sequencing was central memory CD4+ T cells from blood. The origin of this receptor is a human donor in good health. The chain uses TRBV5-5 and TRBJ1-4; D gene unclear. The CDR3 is CASSQLSLSQEKLFF. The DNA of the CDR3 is TGTGCCAGCAGCCAACTTAGCCTCTCGCAAGAAAAACTGTTTTTT.